The present entry profiles one TCR beta chain with its context. The data were obtained in a study of control samples from healthy donors and cancer patients. The CDR3 has 14 residues. Germline-derived CDR1 and CDR2 are MNHNS and SASEGT. V was trimmed by 4 bases and J by 8 bases, leaving 14 bases between them. Sequencing was performed with immunoSEQ multiplex PCR; in TCRdb, only in-frame clones are kept and a portion is missing. The data contain about 130,000 clones, 80% to 95% of them singletons. The chain couples TRBV6-1 to TRBJ1-4; possible D gene TRBD1, 5 bases. The TCR sequence derives from a man younger than 35 in good health. The sample comprised blood. CDR3 DNA: TGTGCCAGCAGTGGTGGGGCTTTGGGGGAAAAACTGTTTTTT. This codes for CASSGGALGEKLFF.